Detailed here is one T cell receptor beta chain. This record belongs to a study of blood T cell repertoires in COVID-19. At the level of the study: Acute and convalescent COVID-19 specimens originated in the United States, Italy and Spain.

Original handling: Amplified reference gene primers provided the basis for estimating nucleated cell counts. The protocol was immunoSEQ multiplex PCR, while the TCRdb copy is restricted to in-frame clones and leaves out a portion. The V and J calls and clone size come from that table; D and trimming were worked out from the DNA. The data hold around 340,000 clones, with roughly nine tenths observed a single time. Patients in Seattle were enrolled during active infection, then followed longitudinally. This CDR3 has 14 amino acids. Trimming took 3 bases from V and 3 from J, leaving 12 bases between them. Germline V CDR1 and CDR2: SGDLS, YYNGEE.

This rearrangement joins TRBV9 to TRBJ2-5; D perhaps matches TRBD1 (6 bases). The TCR was taken from a woman aged 55-69 years with COVID-19, enrolled during active disease. Input material: peripheral blood. CDR3 coding DNA: TGTGCCAGCAGCGATCACCGGGACAAAGAGACCCAGTACTTC. Its protein is CASSDHRDKETQYF.